The rows below give T cell receptor beta chains drawn from one sample of a study of OX40 agonist ivuxolimab in advanced cancers. Sequenced by immunoSEQ multiplex PCR; TCRdb stores in-frame clones only, minus some. This sample has 70,000 or so clones; over 80% occur once, and the top ten carry around 0.77%. Sequenced material: CD4+ or CD8+ T cells sorted from blood, taken in a trial of the OX40 agonist ivuxolimab. The receptors were sampled from an adult with an advanced solid tumor such as melanoma, head and neck, liver or kidney cancer. The CDR3 runs from the conserved cysteine through the conserved F or W. D genes are given only for firm matches.

j_gene: TRBJ2-6; d_gene: .; v_gene: TRBV21-1; CDR3nt: TGTGCCAGCAGCGCAACTTTACAGGGCTCTGGGGCCAACGTCCTGACTTTC; CDR3aa: CASSATLQGSGANVLTF
j_gene: TRBJ1-2; d_gene: .; v_gene: TRBV5-4; CDR3nt: TGTGCCAGCAGCCTAGTGGGACGGACTAACTATGGCTACACCTTC; CDR3aa: CASSLVGRTNYGYTF
j_gene: TRBJ1-5; d_gene: .; v_gene: TRBV21-1; CDR3nt: TGTGCCAGCAGGTTACACCGGGACACCGAGAATAACCAGCATTTT; CDR3aa: CASRLHRDTENNQHF
j_gene: TRBJ2-6; d_gene: .; v_gene: TRBV7-3; CDR3nt: TGTGCCAGCAGCCCCGAGCGGGCCTCTGGGGCCAACGTCCTGACTTTC; CDR3aa: CASSPERASGANVLTF
j_gene: TRBJ2-7; d_gene: .; v_gene: TRBV7-2; CDR3nt: TGTGCCAGCAGCTCCGCGGTCGAGCAGTACTTC; CDR3aa: CASSSAVEQYF
j_gene: TRBJ2-1; d_gene: TRBD2; v_gene: TRBV28; CDR3nt: TGTGCCAGCAGTTTCTCGACTAGCGGGGACAATGAGCAGTTCTTC; CDR3aa: CASSFSTSGDNEQFF
j_gene: TRBJ2-2; d_gene: TRBD2; v_gene: TRBV11-3; CDR3nt: TGTGCCAGCAGCTTCTCTGGGACTAAGAACACCGGGGAGCTGTTTTTT; CDR3aa: CASSFSGTKNTGELFF
j_gene: TRBJ2-7; d_gene: .; v_gene: TRBV10-1; CDR3nt: TGCGCCAGCAGTGAGAGATTGGAAAACGAGCAGTACTTC; CDR3aa: CASSERLENEQYF
j_gene: TRBJ1-1; d_gene: .; v_gene: TRBV27; CDR3nt: TGTGCCAGCAGGGAGAACACTGAAGCTTTCTTT; CDR3aa: CASRENTEAFF
j_gene: TRBJ2-7; d_gene: .; v_gene: TRBV27; CDR3nt: TGTGCCAGCACCGAATTGAGGGGGGGGAACTACGAGCAGTACTTC; CDR3aa: CASTELRGGNYEQYF
j_gene: TRBJ2-1; d_gene: .; v_gene: TRBV6-5; CDR3nt: TGCGCCAGCAGCAATCCCGGGACTTTAATGGATGAGCAGTTCTTC; CDR3aa: CASSNPGTLMDEQFF
j_gene: TRBJ2-7; d_gene: .; v_gene: TRBV7-6; CDR3nt: TGTGCCAGCAGCCCGGTGGGGAGCTCCTACGAGCAGTACTTC; CDR3aa: CASSPVGSSYEQYF
j_gene: TRBJ2-1; d_gene: .; v_gene: TRBV7-2; CDR3nt: TGTGCCAGCAGCTTGGACTTTTATGAGCAGTTCTTC; CDR3aa: CASSLDFYEQFF
j_gene: TRBJ1-4; d_gene: TRBD1; v_gene: TRBV7-8; CDR3nt: TGTGCCAGCAGCCCCATGGGACAGCAACATGAAAAACTGTTTTTT; CDR3aa: CASSPMGQQHEKLFF
j_gene: TRBJ2-7; d_gene: .; v_gene: TRBV6-6; CDR3nt: TGTGCCAGCACCCCCAGTCGTGGCAGGGCGAATTACGAGCAGTACTTC; CDR3aa: CASTPSRGRANYEQYF
j_gene: TRBJ2-3; d_gene: TRBD2; v_gene: TRBV4-2; CDR3nt: TGTGCCAGCAGCCAGAGGGGACTAGCGAGTGGCACAGATACGCAGTATTTT; CDR3aa: CASSQRGLASGTDTQYF
j_gene: TRBJ1-6; d_gene: TRBD1; v_gene: TRBV2; CDR3nt: TGTGCCAGCAGTTCCCGGACAGGGGACTCACCCCTCCACTTT; CDR3aa: CASSSRTGDSPLHF
j_gene: TRBJ1-2; d_gene: .; v_gene: TRBV6-5; CDR3nt: TGTGCCAGCAGCCCCGGACGGGCGGAAGGTGGCTACACCTTC; CDR3aa: CASSPGRAEGGYTF
j_gene: TRBJ2-7; d_gene: .; v_gene: TRBV5-4; CDR3nt: TGTGCCAGCAGCTTGGGTCAGGACCACGAGCAGTACTTC; CDR3aa: CASSLGQDHEQYF
j_gene: TRBJ1-4; d_gene: .; v_gene: TRBV6-1; CDR3nt: TGTGCCAGCAGTGAAGCGAGTGGGGGTAATGAAAAACTGTTTTTT; CDR3aa: CASSEASGGNEKLFF
j_gene: TRBJ2-7; d_gene: TRBD1; v_gene: TRBV2; CDR3nt: TGTGCCAGCAGGGACAGGGGCTCCTACGAGCAGTACTTC; CDR3aa: CASRDRGSYEQYF
j_gene: TRBJ1-5; d_gene: .; v_gene: TRBV28; CDR3nt: TGTGCCAGCAACGACGGGGCGGGCAATCAGCCCCAGCATTTT; CDR3aa: CASNDGAGNQPQHF
j_gene: TRBJ2-7; d_gene: TRBD1; v_gene: TRBV5-1; CDR3nt: TGCGCCAGCAGCCCGGGACAGGGGAGGGACGAGCAGTACTTC; CDR3aa: CASSPGQGRDEQYF
j_gene: TRBJ1-4; d_gene: .; v_gene: TRBV6-6; CDR3nt: TGTGCCAGCAAACTACCTACCCAGGGTGAAAAACTGTTTTTT; CDR3aa: CASKLPTQGEKLFF